This note documents a single T cell receptor beta chain sequence. This clone has more than one count but fewer than ten. It has no known antigen specificity. The sample holds no much larger clone one base away, and base qualities are not on file. The collaborating institutions used their own protocols to collect whole blood in K2EDTA tubes. For TCRbeta analysis, collaborator samples were shipped as frozen whole blood, as isolated PBMCs, or as DNA extracted from either sample type. Via the germline V gene (reference sequence), CDR1 is SGHNT and CDR2 YYREEE. Trimming accounts for 5 bases at V and 4 bases at J, while the number of junction bases matched to no gene is 4. The CDR3, from cysteine to phenylalanine, totals 14 residues. CDR3 DNA is the only sequence kept; it has 42 bases, read in frame from the first base. This entry is derived from a study of blood T cell repertoires in COVID-19 (TCRdb year 2020). For the study in its entirety: Samples covering the acute and convalescent phases of COVID-19 were provided by collaborators in the United States, Italy and Spain. The prospective study material was composed of cDNA or gDNA derived from T cells, B-cell-depleted T cells, or PBMCs. Subjects who had been exposed to COVID-19, were actively infected with it, or had recovered from it provided the deeply sampled blood TCRbeta repertoires that made up the dataset. The repertoires were made available in a free public database intended to serve as a resource for research on the immune response to SARS-CoV-2. Samples came from the ongoing ImmuneRACE study (first 160 participants) plus 1,254 subjects from 6 global collaborators. The sample metadata nearly always contained a de-identified subject ID, COVID-19 status, age in years and sex. Where HLA class I and class II types were available, the types were taken from metadata supplied by the sample provider, not from assay-based typing.

Study-wide findings and limitations: Clinical and demographic metadata were provided uncurated, with the amount varying by source and participant.

The immunoSEQ Assay, a bias-controlled multiplex PCR, was used to amplify TCRbeta CDR3 regions from genomic DNA. The paper's processing steps were these. The number of nucleated cells in each sample was estimated by amplification of reference gene primers within the assay. Sequence reads were collapsed and filtered to measure the absolute abundance of every unique TCRbeta CDR3 rearrangement. For each sample, productive Simpson clonality was calculated as the square root of Simpson's diversity index over productive rearrangements. The table was pulled from immuneACCESS by TCRdb, which kept in-frame rearrangements only. Such tables lose some clones; where checked, under half of the loss comes from unresolved V genes, and the rest has no known cause. Clonal size and the V and J genes are those of that table, whereas D and trimming came from the DNA. The sample table lists over 55,000 clones, over 80% of them with a count of one. Around 5.3% of the sample comes from the top ten.

This receptor was obtained from a man aged 50-59 years with active COVID-19. What was sequenced was peripheral blood. The chain is made from TRBV5-4 and TRBJ1-2, with TRBD1 matching 11 junction bases. The CDR3 loop reads CASSPGTGGYGYTF. The sequenced DNA: TGTGCCAGCAGTCCCGGGACAGGGGGCTATGGCTACACCTTC.